The 21 T cell receptor beta chains given below trace back to one sample, sequenced in a study of T cell repertoires in cytomegalovirus infection. Using its own MiXCR run on the reads, TCRdb lists one record per CDR3 protein. The table includes under 100,000 distinct CDR3 sequences, roughly 3.5% detected once. The sequenced sample was PBMCs. These receptors were obtained from a human donor in good health (CMV status not recorded). Some clones in this sample may be carry-over from other donors' samples.

This clonotype was seen repeatedly, ten times or more. The chain carries TRBV11-2 and TRBJ1-2; D is unresolved. CDR1 and CDR2 from the germline V gene are SGHAT and FQNNGV. The CDR3 is made up of 14 amino acids. V was shortened by 5 bases and J by 8 bases, with 18 bases between the two germline ends. CDR3 coding DNA: TGTGCCAGCAGCCCGCGACACCGAACGGGAGGCTACACCTTC. This translates into CASSPRHRTGGYTF.

In this sample, this clonotype turned up many times. The rearrangement uses TRBV7-6 and TRBJ2-7; 9 bases agree with TRBD2. This CDR3 spans 15 amino acids. V was clipped by 2 bases and J by 0 bases; unmatched bases: 2. Germline CDR1 SGHVS, CDR2 FNYEAQ. CDR3 in amino acids: CASSLQRGDSYEQYF. The CDR3, as DNA: TGTGCCAGCAGCTTACAGCGGGGGGACTCCTACGAGCAGTACTTC.

There are many counts of this clonotype. The chain uses TRBV27 and TRBJ1-6; possible D gene TRBD1, 6 bases. The V end was cut by 3 bases, the J end by 11 bases, with 14 bases between. Germline V CDR1 and CDR2: MNHEY, SMNVEV (reference sequence). The CDR3 loop spans 14 amino acids. CDR3 region: CASSLMGAAAPLHF. The DNA for the CDR3 is TGTGCCAGCAGTTTGATGGGGGCAGCGGCACCCCTCCACTTT.

The table lists this clonotype with many counts. The chain couples TRBV28 to TRBJ2-1, with TRBD2 identical over 8 bases. With 2 bases clipped from V and 2 bases from J, the junction kept 17 bases outside the gene matches. CDR1 and CDR2 from the germline V gene are MDHEN and SYDVKM. This CDR3 spans 20 amino acids. CDR3 coding DNA: TGTGCCAGCAGTTTAATCGTTCGGGGGGGGAGGCAAGGAGCCTACAATGAGCAGTTCTTC. The encoded protein is CASSLIVRGGRQGAYNEQFF.

The sample holds many counts of this clonotype. V usage is TRBV6-2 or TRBV6-3 and J usage is TRBJ2-1; TRBD1 matches 9 bases. Germline assignment: CDR1 MNHEY and CDR2 SVGEGT. This CDR3 is 13 amino acids long. Trimming at V came to 6 bases and at J to 10 bases, leaving 7 bases not matched to a gene. CDR3 in amino acids: CASRSGTGREQFF. CDR3 in DNA: TGTGCCAGCAGATCCGGGACAGGGAGGGAGCAGTTCTTC.

This clonotype occurred many times. V and J are TRBV6-1 and TRBJ2-1; the D gene is possibly TRBD1 (5 bases). This CDR3 has 13 amino acids. V lost 4 bases and J lost 1, with 5 bases in between. The germline gives CDR1 MNHNS, CDR2 SASEGT. CDR3 loop: CASSGTSYNEQFF. The CDR3, as DNA: TGTGCCAGCAGTGGGACATCCTACAATGAGCAGTTCTTC.

This clonotype has ten or more counts. The V and J genes are TRBV7-9 and TRBJ2-7, with D perhaps being TRBD1 or TRBD2 (5 bases each). From germline, CDR1 is SEHNR and CDR2 FQNEAQ (reference sequence). The CDR3 extends over 17 amino acids. The germline V and J ends were trimmed by 3 bases and 1 base, with 19 bases remaining between them. CDR3 loop: CASSFAGEGPASYEQYF. CDR3 nucleotides: TGTGCCAGCAGCTTCGCTGGCGAGGGGCCTGCGTCCTACGAGCAGTACTTC. The variable domain in full, with the rest retrieved from reference TRBV7-9 and TRBJ2-7, is DTGVSQNPRHKITKRGQNVTFRCDPISEHNRLYWYRQTLGQGPEFLTYFQNEAQLEKSRLLSDRFSAERPKGSFSTLEIQRTEQGDSAMYLCASSFAGEGPASYEQYFGPGTRLTVT.

The sample holds many counts of this clonotype. This chain joins TRBV7-2 and TRBJ2-3; TRBD2 aligns across 12 bases. Germline assignment: CDR1 SGHTA and CDR2 FQGNSA. J was trimmed by 3 bases and V by 4 bases; bases with no gene match: 14. The CDR3 runs to 19 residues. The CDR3 loop is CASSSGLAGSTPLTDTQYF. In DNA form, the CDR3 reads TGTGCCAGCAGCTCCGGACTAGCGGGGTCCACACCTTTGACAGATACGCAGTATTTT. Full variable domain (remainder filled in from reference TRBV7-2 and TRBJ2-3): GAGVSQSPSNKVTEKGKDVELRCDPISGHTALYWYRQSLGQGLEFLIYFQGNSAPDKSGLPSDRFSAERTGGSVSTLTIQRTQQEDSAVYLCASSSGLAGSTPLTDTQYFGPGTRLTVL.

The sample holds many counts of this clonotype. The chain recombines TRBV11-2 with TRBJ2-7, with D perhaps being TRBD1 or TRBD2 (5 bases each). The CDR3 runs 14 residues. Germline V gives CDR1 SGHAT, CDR2 FQNNGV. V lost 4 bases and J 0 bases, leaving 10 bases between the germline ends. CDR3 loop: CASSWGRLSYEQYF. CDR3 nucleotide sequence: TGTGCCAGCAGCTGGGGACGGCTCTCCTACGAGCAGTACTTC.

This clonotype was seen ten or more times. This sequence joins TRBV19 and TRBJ1-5; D not certain. Trimming shortened V by 6 bases and J by 1 base, and 13 bases separated the two germline ends. This CDR3 contains 15 residues. Germline values: CDR1 LNHDA, CDR2 SQIVND (reference sequence). The CDR3 is CASSEGYRSNQPQHF. CDR3 nucleotide sequence: TGTGCCAGTAGCGAAGGCTACAGAAGCAATCAGCCCCAGCATTTT. Drawing the rest from reference TRBV19 and TRBJ1-5, the complete variable domain is DGGITQSPKYLFRKEGQNVTLSCEQNLNHDAMYWYRQDPGQGLRLIYYSQIVNDFQKGDIAEGYSVSREKKESFPLTVTSAQKNPTAFYLCASSEGYRSNQPQHFGDGTRLSIL.

This clonotype was recorded at least ten times. The chain has TRBV7-6 and TRBJ1-1; perhaps TRBD1 as D (6 bases). From germline, CDR1 is SGHVS and CDR2 FNYEAQ. The germline V and J ends were trimmed by 5 bases and 1 base, with 17 bases remaining between them. CDR3 length: 16 residues. The CDR3 here is CASSPGGGAGNTEAFF. The CDR3 DNA is TGTGCCAGCAGCCCGGGGGGGGGCGCTGGGAACACTGAAGCTTTCTTT.

Many counts were recorded for this clonotype. The rearrangement uses TRBV19 and TRBJ1-2; D remains unclear. Trimming took 3 bases from V and 3 from J, leaving 14 bases between them. CDR3 length: 15 residues. Looked up from germline, CDR1 is LNHDA and CDR2 is SQIVND (reference sequence). The CDR3 bases are TGTGCCAGTAGTATTCGTTTCAACGTCGACTATGGCTACACCTTC. Its protein product is CASSIRFNVDYGYTF. Full variable domain (missing parts from reference TRBV19 and TRBJ1-2): DGGITQSPKYLFRKEGQNVTLSCEQNLNHDAMYWYRQDPGQGLRLIYYSQIVNDFQKGDIAEGYSVSREKKESFPLTVTSAQKNPTAFYLCASSIRFNVDYGYTFGSGTRLTVV.

This clonotype was seen ten or more times. V gene TRBV3-1 combines with J gene TRBJ1-2, with 8 bases fitting TRBD1. The CDR3 runs to 14 residues. V dropped 6 bases and J dropped 1; count of bases not matched to a gene: 4. CDR1 is LGHDT, CDR2 YNNKEL, per germline (reference sequence). CDR3 DNA: TGTGCCAGCAGAGCAGGGGGCGGTAACTATGGCTACACCTTC. Residues: CASRAGGGNYGYTF.

In its sample, this clonotype was seen many times. The CDR3 protein is CASSQVVRKKLAKNIQYF. The CDR3 nucleotides are TGCGCCAGCAGCCAAGTCGTTAGGAAAAAACTAGCCAAAAACATTCAGTACTTC. The J gene is TRBJ2-4, the V gene TRBV4-1; D call uncertain. CDR1 is MGHRA, CDR2 YSYEKL, per germline. The CDR3 consists of 18 residues. V shed 1 base and J shed 0 bases, with 16 bases lying between them.

This clonotype was counted at least ten times. The chain uses TRBV4-3 and TRBJ2-1; D possibly corresponds to TRBD2 (7 bases). The CDR3 spans 16 residues. In germline, CDR1 is LGHNA, CDR2 YSLEER. With 4 bases removed from V and 8 bases from J, the gap between germline ends came to 21 bases. The CDR3 region has the DNA TGCGCCAGCAGCCCGGAAGGAAGGGGGGGCTGGGATGAGCAGTTCTTC. This encodes CASSPEGRGGWDEQFF.

This clonotype was counted ten times or more. The chain recombines TRBV7-2 with TRBJ1-3; the D is unclear. This CDR3 is 15 amino acids long. The germline V gene encodes CDR1 SGHTA and CDR2 FQGNSA. Deletions cut 5 bases from V and 1 base from J, with 12 bases between. The CDR3 coding sequence is TGTGCCAGCAGCCCCCCCGTGAGGTCTGGAAACACCATATATTTT. Translating it yields CASSPPVRSGNTIYF.

This clonotype was seen at least ten times. The V gene is TRBV7-2, the J gene TRBJ2-3; D gene ambiguous. Germline lookup yields CDR1 SGHTA and CDR2 FQGNSA. The germline V and J ends were trimmed by 7 bases and 2 bases, with 13 bases remaining between them. The CDR3 is 14 residues long. CDR3 sequence (DNA): TGTGCCAGCAAGTATGGTGGTTTCACAGATACGCAGTATTTT. Residues: CASKYGGFTDTQYF.

This clonotype was recorded at least ten times. The chain recombines TRBV7-2 with TRBJ1-4; D remains ambiguous. The CDR3 runs to 14 residues. V was trimmed by 2 bases and J by 7 bases, leaving 11 bases between them. CDR1 is SGHTA and CDR2 is FQGNSA in the germline V gene. CDR3 DNA: TGTGCCAGCAGCTTAAGGGTCGTAGGTGAAAAACTGTTTTTT. It codes for CASSLRVVGEKLFF.

This clonotype showed up many times. The chain recombines TRBV28 with TRBJ1-1; 8 positions agree with TRBD1. Trimming took 8 bases from V and 5 from J; bases not matched to a gene: 10. Germline CDR1 reads MDHEN; CDR2 reads SYDVKM. The CDR3 spans 14 residues. The CDR3 DNA reads TGTGCCAGCTCTTCCCAGGGGGCGCGTACTGAAGCTTTCTTT. It codes for CASSSQGARTEAFF.

This clonotype showed up many times. The CDR3 bases are TGTGCCAGCAGGGGACAGGGGGCTCACGGCTACACCTTC. It translates to CASRGQGAHGYTF. The genes are TRBV12-3 or TRBV12-4 and TRBJ1-2, with TRBD1 matching 12 bases. V shed 6 bases and J 8 bases; nucleotides not matched to a gene: 4. The CDR3 length is 13 residues.

This clonotype has a count of ten or more. The V call is TRBV7-2, the J call TRBJ1-1; D might be TRBD1 (5 bases). Germline V lookup: CDR1 SGHTA, CDR2 FQGNSA. This CDR3 is 13 amino acids long. V was cut by 2 bases and J by 4 bases, with 8 bases left in between. This CDR3 is CASSLRRGTEAFF. CDR3 sequence (DNA): TGTGCCAGCAGCTTACGTAGGGGCACTGAAGCTTTCTTT.